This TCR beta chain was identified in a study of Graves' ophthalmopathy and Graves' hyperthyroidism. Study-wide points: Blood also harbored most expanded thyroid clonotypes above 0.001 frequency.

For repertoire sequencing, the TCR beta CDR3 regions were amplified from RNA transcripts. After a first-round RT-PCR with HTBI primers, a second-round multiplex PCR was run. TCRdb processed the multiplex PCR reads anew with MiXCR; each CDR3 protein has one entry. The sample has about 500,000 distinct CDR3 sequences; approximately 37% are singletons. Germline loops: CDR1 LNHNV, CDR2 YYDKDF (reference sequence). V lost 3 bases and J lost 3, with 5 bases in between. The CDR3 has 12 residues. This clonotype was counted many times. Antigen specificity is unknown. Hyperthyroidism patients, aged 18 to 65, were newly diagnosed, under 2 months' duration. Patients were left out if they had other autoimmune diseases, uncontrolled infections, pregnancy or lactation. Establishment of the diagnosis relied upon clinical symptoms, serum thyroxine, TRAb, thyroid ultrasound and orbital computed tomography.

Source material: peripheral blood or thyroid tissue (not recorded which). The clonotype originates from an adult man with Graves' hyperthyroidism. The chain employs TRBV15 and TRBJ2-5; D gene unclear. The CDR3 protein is CATSRNKETQYF. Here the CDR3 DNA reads TGTGCCACCAGCAGGAATAAAGAGACCCAGTACTTC.